These 27 T cell receptor beta chains were sequenced from one sample in a study of OX40 agonist ivuxolimab in advanced cancers. Assay: immunoSEQ multiplex PCR; the TCRdb copy retains only in-frame clones and omits some. The sample holds roughly 25,000 clones, about 90% seen once. This specimen was CD4+ or CD8+ T cells sorted from blood, taken in a trial of the OX40 agonist ivuxolimab. All receptors come from an adult with an advanced solid tumor such as melanoma, head and neck, liver or kidney cancer.

The V and J genes are TRBV30 and TRBJ1-3, with no clear D. The germline CDR1 and CDR2 sequences are GTSNPN and SVGIG (reference sequence). The CDR3 contains 14 residues. V was pared by 3 bases and J by 1 base, with 10 bases between. CDR3 nucleotide sequence: TGTGCCTGGAGGGACCGATATTCTGGAAACACCATATATTTT. Residues: CAWRDRYSGNTIYF.

The chain joins TRBV6-5 to TRBJ2-2; D uncertain. The CDR3 totals 16 residues. V was shortened by 2 bases and J by 0 bases, with 10 bases between the two germline ends. Germline CDR1 and CDR2: MNHEY and SVGAGI. The CDR3: CASSYGRAPNTGELFF. The DNA for the CDR3 is TGTGCCAGCAGTTACGGCCGAGCCCCGAACACCGGGGAGCTGTTTTTT.

This rearrangement joins TRBV28 to TRBJ2-5, with D uncertain. Germline V lookup: CDR1 MDHEN, CDR2 SYDVKM. This CDR3 comprises 11 residues. V was shortened by 2 bases and J by 4 bases, with 2 bases between the two germline ends. The CDR3 sequence: CASSLRETQYF. Written as DNA, the CDR3 is TGTGCCAGCAGTTTAAGAGAGACCCAGTACTTC.

This clone was seen only once. The chain joins TRBV19 to TRBJ1-4; 7 nucleotides match TRBD1. Trimming at V came to 4 bases and at J to 8 bases, leaving 7 bases not matched to a gene. This CDR3 contains 14 residues. Germline V CDR1 and CDR2: LNHDA, SQIVND (reference sequence). CDR3 nucleotide sequence: TGTGCCAGTAGTAAGACAGGGTACGGCGAAAAACTGTTTTTT. This sequence encodes CASSKTGYGEKLFF.

The chain is built from TRBV19 and TRBJ2-1, with TRBD2 matching 8 bases. V dropped 3 bases and J dropped 3; count of bases not matched to a gene: 7. Per germline, CDR1 LNHDA and CDR2 SQIVND (reference sequence). CDR3 length: 16 residues. The CDR3 sequence: CASSMASGRIYNEQFF. The CDR3 DNA reads TGTGCCAGTAGTATGGCCAGCGGGAGAATCTACAATGAGCAGTTCTTC.

The rearrangement links TRBV18 to TRBJ2-7, with 8 bases aligning to TRBD2. The CDR3 length is 15 residues. The ends lost 3 bases at V and 2 bases at J; junction bases unmatched: 6. Germline-derived CDR1 and CDR2 are KGHSH and LQKENI. The DNA for the CDR3 is TGTGCCAGCTCACCCGGACTAGCCGGCACCTACGAGCAGTACTTC. Amino acid sequence: CASSPGLAGTYEQYF. The variable domain in full, completed from reference TRBV18 and TRBJ2-7, reads NAGVMQNPRHLVRRRGQEARLRCSPMKGHSHVYWYRQLPEEGLKFMVYLQKENIIDESGMPKERFSAEFPKEGPSILRIQQVVRGDSAAYFCASSPGLAGTYEQYFGPGTRLTVT.

The chain joins TRBV28 to TRBJ2-7; D ambiguous. From germline, CDR1 is MDHEN and CDR2 SYDVKM. This CDR3 has 15 amino acids. Trimming cost V 7 bases and J 3 bases, with 19 bases left between them. The CDR3 loop is CASINRVAAYYEQYF. CDR3 nucleotide sequence: TGTGCCAGCATTAATAGGGTTGCGGCGTACTACGAGCAGTACTTC.

This chain links TRBV2 with TRBJ2-1, with D perhaps TRBD1 (5 bases). Germline-derived CDR1 and CDR2 are SNHLY and FYNNEI. With 4 bases removed from V and 2 bases from J, the gap between germline ends came to 12 bases. The CDR3 is made up of 15 amino acids. DNA of the CDR3: TGTGCCAGCAGTGTTGACAGTCTAGCCTACAATGAGCAGTTCTTC. Protein product: CASSVDSLAYNEQFF.

This clone has only one observation. The chain has TRBV10-3 and TRBJ2-7; D is perhaps TRBD1 (6 bases). This CDR3 contains 12 residues. V was shortened by 10 bases and J by 1 base, with 11 bases between the two germline ends. CDR1 and CDR2 (germline): ENHRY, SYGVKD. The CDR3 coding sequence is TGTGCCACTGGGGGCGGTTCCTACGAGCAGTACTTC. It specifies CATGGGSYEQYF.

The chain carries TRBV12-5 and TRBJ1-5; D may be TRBD1 (5 bases). Trimming cost V 5 bases and J 12 bases, with 23 bases left between them. The CDR3 runs 15 residues. Germline CDR1 is LGHNT and CDR2 is FRNRAP. The CDR3 loop is CASGPRDSSARVQHF. The CDR3 DNA sequence: TGTGCTAGTGGTCCACGCGACAGTTCCGCTCGGGTCCAGCATTTT.

The J gene is TRBJ2-7, the V gene TRBV19; 7 bases are a match to TRBD1. V was clipped by 9 bases and J by 2 bases; unmatched bases: 13. Germline V gene sequence: CDR1 LNHDA, CDR2 SQIVND (reference sequence). CDR3 length equals 15 residues. The CDR3 loop is CARIQGWLTTYEQYF. The CDR3 nucleotides are TGTGCCAGGATACAGGGGTGGCTGACTACCTACGAGCAGTACTTC.

The J gene is TRBJ1-1, the V gene TRBV18; 8 bases agree with TRBD1. Germline CDR1 KGHSH, CDR2 LQKENI. This CDR3 contains 17 residues. The junction had 10 bases not matched to a gene; V was cut back by 4 bases and J by 0 bases. The CDR3 coding sequence is TGTGCCAGCTCACGAGGCGGGACAGGTATATTGAACACTGAAGCTTTCTTT. Translated, it gives CASSRGGTGILNTEAFF.

The V call is TRBV28, the J call TRBJ2-7; D is possibly TRBD2 (6 bases). Germline CDR1 is MDHEN and CDR2 is SYDVKM. The CDR3 has 13 amino acids. V was shortened by 6 bases and J by 2 bases, with 11 bases between the two germline ends. The CDR3 sequence is CASRGDFTYEQYF. The CDR3 nucleotides are TGTGCCAGCAGGGGGGACTTCACCTACGAGCAGTACTTC.

The chain joins TRBV2 to TRBJ2-5, with 11 positions matching TRBD2. This CDR3 contains 15 residues. Losses at the gene ends were 7 bases for V and 3 bases for J; bases not matched to a gene: 7. Germline values: CDR1 SNHLY, CDR2 FYNNEI. The CDR3 loop reads CASIGGLAAKETQYF. The CDR3 nucleotides are TGTGCCAGCATTGGGGGACTAGCGGCGAAAGAGACCCAGTACTTC.

This chain uses TRBV5-1 with TRBJ1-1; no clear D gene. CDR3 length equals 12 residues. V lost 0 bases, J lost 10 bases, and 10 bases lay in between. Germline values: CDR1 SGHRS, CDR2 YFSETQ. CDR3 sequence (DNA): TGCGCCAGCAGCTTGGATAGCCTGGGAGCTTTCTTT. This sequence encodes CASSLDSLGAFF. Variable domain in full (rest from reference TRBV5-1 and TRBJ1-1): KAGVTQTPRYLIKTRGQQVTLSCSPISGHRSVSWYQQTPGQGLQFLFEYFSETQRNKGNFPGRFSGRQFSNSRSEMNVSTLELGDSALYLCASSLDSLGAFFGQGTRLTVV.

This clone was recorded a few times. V is TRBV2 and J is TRBJ2-7, with no clear D. Germline V lookup: CDR1 SNHLY, CDR2 FYNNEI. The CDR3 is made up of 11 amino acids. Trimming left V 0 bases short and J 4 bases short, with 1 base between. CDR3: CASSEAYEQYF. CDR3 coding DNA: TGTGCCAGCAGTGAAGCGTACGAGCAGTACTTC.

This chain connects TRBV7-2 to TRBJ2-7; D remains ambiguous. Germline-derived CDR1 and CDR2 are SGHTA and FQGNSA. The V end lost 2 bases, the J end lost 0 bases, and 11 bases lay between the germline ends. The CDR3 contains 15 residues. For the CDR3, the DNA is TGTGCCAGCAGCTTAAGGACGCCAGGCTCCTACGAGCAGTACTTC. It encodes CASSLRTPGSYEQYF.

The genes are TRBV7-8 and TRBJ2-7, with TRBD1 identical over 9 bases. This CDR3 has 16 amino acids. Looked up from germline, CDR1 is SGHVS and CDR2 is FQNEAQ. Unmatched junction bases numbered 12, after V lost 4 bases and J lost 5 bases. The CDR3 DNA sequence: TGTGCCAGCAGCTCTCCTCCGGGACAGGGAGTCCACGAGCAGTACTTC. Translated, it gives CASSSPPGQGVHEQYF.

In DNA form, the CDR3 reads TGCGCCAGCAAGTTGGGACCGAGCCCCGATGGGGCCAACGTCCTGACTTTC. It encodes CASKLGPSPDGANVLTF. The chain recombines TRBV5-1 with TRBJ2-6, with D tentatively TRBD1 or TRBD2 (5 bases each). The CDR3 runs to 17 residues. The ends were cut back, 6 bases at V and 3 bases at J, with 19 bases in the middle. Germline values: CDR1 SGHRS, CDR2 YFSETQ.

The chain combines TRBV16 with TRBJ1-2; D ambiguous. Trimming removed 4 bases at V and 4 bases at J, with 19 bases between. Germline V gene lookup returns CDR1 KGHSY and CDR2 FQNENV. The CDR3 is 16 amino acids. The CDR3 region is CASSLQFVRKTYGYTF. The CDR3 DNA reads as TGTGCCAGCAGCCTCCAATTCGTTAGAAAGACCTATGGCTACACCTTC.

V gene TRBV27 combines with J gene TRBJ1-1; D is possibly TRBD1 (6 bases). The V end was cut by 4 bases, the J end by 11 bases, with 14 bases between. Per the germline V gene, CDR1 is MNHEY and CDR2 is SMNVEV (reference sequence). The CDR3 contains 12 residues. CDR3 sequence: CASSYSGGLAFF. In nucleotides, the CDR3 is TGTGCCAGCAGTTATTCGGGGGGGCTGGCTTTCTTT.

This sequence joins TRBV7-3 and TRBJ2-2; the D is unclear. The CDR3 has 14 residues. Trimming pared 3 bases from V and 1 base from J, leaving 6 bases between. Germline values: CDR1 SGHTA, CDR2 FQGTGA. The chain's CDR3 is CASSFDLNTGELFF. DNA of the CDR3: TGTGCCAGCAGCTTCGATTTGAACACCGGGGAGCTGTTTTTT.

This sequence joins TRBV6-1 and TRBJ1-2, with D maybe TRBD1 (6 bases). From germline, CDR1 is MNHNS and CDR2 SASEGT. Trimming shortened V by 3 bases and J by 7 bases, and 12 bases separated the two germline ends. This CDR3 is built from 13 residues. CDR3 amino acids: CASSDGGYGGYTF. The CDR3 DNA follows: TGTGCCAGCAGTGACGGGGGCTATGGTGGCTACACCTTC.

The chain links TRBV12-2 to TRBJ2-7; the D call in the table, TRBD1, was not verified against the DNA. TRBV12-2 is reported as a pseudogene. The CDR3 length is 14 residues. The CDR3 DNA follows: TGTGCAAGTCGCTTAGAGGACAGGGCTAAAGAGCAGTACTTC. This translates into CASRLEDRAKEQYF.

This clone occurred once. The chain uses TRBV6-5 and TRBJ2-7; 12 bases match TRBD2. The CDR3 consists of 15 residues. J gave up 6 bases and V 0 bases, and 3 bases lay outside the gene matches. The germline V gene encodes CDR1 MNHEY and CDR2 SVGAGI. The CDR3 DNA is TGTGCCAGCAGTTACTCGGGGACTAGCGGGCCCGAGCAGTACTTC. Translated: CASSYSGTSGPEQYF.

The rearrangement joins TRBV2 to TRBJ2-7; 8 positions agree with TRBD1. CDR1 and CDR2 (germline): SNHLY, FYNNEI. This CDR3 region has 16 residues. After removal of 0 bases from V and 7 bases from J, the junction contained 11 bases not matched to a gene. CDR3 amino acids: CASSEASESTGEEQYF. Written as DNA, the CDR3 is TGTGCCAGCAGTGAAGCGTCCGAATCGACAGGGGAAGAGCAGTACTTC.

A remark on this clone: An end of the junction differs from the germline gene, which may be a read error. The rearrangement uses TRBV7-7 and TRBJ1-4; no definite D call. Germline V lookup: CDR1 SSHAT, CDR2 FNYEAQ (reference sequence). CDR3 length: 11 residues. CDR3 protein: CASSPYEKLFF. DNA of the CDR3: TGTGCTAGCAGCCCGTATGAAAAACTGTTTTTT.